This is a list of T cell receptor beta chains from one sample in a study of T cells in localized non-small cell lung cancer. Libraries were prepared by immunoSEQ multiplex PCR; TCRdb keeps only in-frame clonotypes and omits some of them. Among fewer than 40,000 clones listed, approximately 88% were seen once. This specimen consisted of peripheral blood mononuclear cells, obtained before any cancer treatment. The source is a woman aged 40-69 years with stage III lung adenocarcinoma. The CDR3 runs from the conserved cysteine through the conserved F or W. The order of the fields is J gene, V gene, clone size, D gene, CDR3 protein, CDR3 DNA. A D gene is named only where the DNA matches it firmly. A clone size is listed for some rows: how often the clone was seen (once, few, many), or a class if it is expanded.

>TRBJ1-1|TRBV28|once|-
CASSPTRAEAFF
TGTGCCAGCAGTCCTACAAGGGCTGAAGCTTTCTTT
>TRBJ1-5|TRBV7-2|-|-
CASSLVGSAGGGYQPQHF
TGTGCCAGCAGCTTAGTCGGATCGGCGGGGGGCGGTTATCAGCCCCAGCATTTT
>TRBJ1-5|TRBV5-8|-|TRBD1
CASSPWEGAFQPQHF
TGTGCCAGCAGCCCCTGGGAGGGGGCTTTTCAGCCCCAGCATTTT
>TRBJ1-1|TRBV27|-|-
CASSLGPQGRTEAFF
TGTGCCAGCAGTTTGGGACCCCAAGGGAGGACTGAAGCTTTCTTT
>TRBJ1-6|TRBV10-1|-|TRBD1
CASRIPGQGSSYAHWVSPLHF
TGCGCCAGCAGGATTCCGGGACAGGGTAGTTCTTATGCCCACTGGGTCTCACCCCTCCACTTT
>TRBJ1-2|TRBV6-6|-|TRBD1
CASSPGGGYGYTF
TGTGCCAGCAGTCCAGGGGGCGGATATGGCTACACCTTC
>TRBJ1-5|TRBV29-1|-|-
CSVRGSNQPQHF
TGCAGCGTGCGGGGGAGCAATCAGCCCCAGCATTTT
>TRBJ2-2|TRBV5-5|-|-
CASRPDGGPGELFF
TGTGCCAGCAGACCGGACGGTGGTCCCGGGGAGCTGTTTTTT
>TRBJ1-3|TRBV9|-|-
CASSPGLGGNTIYF
TGTGCCAGCAGTCCCGGCCTGGGAGGAAACACCATATATTTT
>TRBJ1-5|TRBV28|once|-
CASRAVTPSNQPQHF
TGTGCCAGCAGGGCTGTGACACCTAGCAATCAGCCCCAGCATTTT
>TRBJ1-1|TRBV5-4|-|-
CASSLPIQSGPRLNTEAFF
TGTGCCAGCAGTCTTCCCATCCAATCCGGCCCCCGCCTGAACACTGAAGCTTTCTTT
>TRBJ1-1|TRBV6-1|once|-
CASSELPGHMNTEAFF
TGTGCCAGCAGTGAGCTGCCGGGACATATGAACACTGAAGCTTTCTTT
>TRBJ1-5|TRBV5-6|-|-
CASSFAGDRNQPQHF
TGTGCCAGCAGCTTCGCGGGGGATCGGAATCAGCCCCAGCATTTT
>TRBJ2-7|TRBV18|-|-
CASSPLGAGLADEQYF
TGTGCCAGCTCACCACTTGGGGCGGGGTTGGCCGACGAGCAGTACTTC
>TRBJ2-7|TRBV7-6|-|-
CASSLGIGYEQYF
TGTGCCAGCAGCTTAGGTATCGGCTACGAGCAGTACTTC
>TRBJ2-1|TRBV6-1|-|-
CASSEDSPGTYNEQFF
TGTGCCAGCAGTGAAGATTCCCCGGGGACCTACAATGAGCAGTTCTTC
>TRBJ2-1|TRBV5-1|-|-
CASSSELYNEQFF
TGCGCCAGCAGCTCGGAACTCTACAATGAGCAGTTCTTC
>TRBJ2-3|TRBV7-9|-|TRBD2
CASGTSGNTQYF
TGTGCCAGCGGGACTAGCGGAAATACGCAGTATTTT
>TRBJ1-2|TRBV28|-|-
CASSTLWDTNYGYTF
TGTGCCAGCAGTACCCTGTGGGACACTAACTATGGCTACACCTTC
>TRBJ1-4|TRBV23-1|few|-
CASSHPRWEGPSVGEKLFF
TGCGCCAGCAGTCACCCCCGGTGGGAGGGACCATCGGTAGGGGAAAAACTGTTTTTT